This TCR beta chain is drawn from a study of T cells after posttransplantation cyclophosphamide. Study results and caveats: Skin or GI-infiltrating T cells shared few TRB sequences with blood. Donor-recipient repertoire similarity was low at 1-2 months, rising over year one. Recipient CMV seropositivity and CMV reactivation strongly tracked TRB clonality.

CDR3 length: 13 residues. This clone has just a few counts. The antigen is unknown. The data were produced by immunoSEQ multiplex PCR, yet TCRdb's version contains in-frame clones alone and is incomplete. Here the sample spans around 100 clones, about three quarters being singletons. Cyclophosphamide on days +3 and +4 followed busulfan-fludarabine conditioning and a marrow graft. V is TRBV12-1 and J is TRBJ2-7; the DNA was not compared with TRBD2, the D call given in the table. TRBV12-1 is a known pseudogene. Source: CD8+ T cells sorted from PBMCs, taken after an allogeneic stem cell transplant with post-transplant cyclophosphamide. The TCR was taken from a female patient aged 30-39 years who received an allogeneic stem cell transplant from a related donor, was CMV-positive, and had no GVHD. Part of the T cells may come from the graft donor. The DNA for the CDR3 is TGTGCCAGCAGCTCGAGCGGGGGGTACGAGCAGTACTTC. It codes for CASSSSGGYEQYF.